A selection of T cell receptor beta chains follows, all from one sample in a study of OX40 agonist ivuxolimab in advanced cancers. Profiled with immunoSEQ multiplex PCR; TCRdb holds only in-frame clones, not every one. The sample includes about 70,000 clones, 85% to 90% seen only once; the top ten take 10% to 15%. Sequenced here: CD4+ or CD8+ T cells sorted from blood, sampled in a trial of the OX40 agonist ivuxolimab. The source of these receptors is an adult with an advanced solid tumor such as melanoma, head and neck, liver or kidney cancer. Each CDR3 is given with its conserved first and last residue. The D gene is left open where the match is weak. Expanded clones get a size class; other rows say once, few or many, or leave the size out.

V: TRBV7-8
size: .
J: TRBJ1-5
D: .
DNA: TGTGCCAGCAGCTTAGAATTTCGCAGGGGCGGAGGTCAGCCCCAGCATTTT
CDR3: CASSLEFRRGGGQPQHF

V: TRBV6-1
size: .
J: TRBJ1-4
D: .
DNA: TGTGCCAGCAGCCCGGGGCACCAAAAACTGTTTTTT
CDR3: CASSPGHQKLFF

V: TRBV5-1
size: .
J: TRBJ2-5
D: TRBD1
DNA: TGCGCCAGCAGCCCCGGGCAGGGGGCTTGGTACCAAGAGACCCAGTACTTC
CDR3: CASSPGQGAWYQETQYF

V: TRBV18
size: .
J: TRBJ2-3
D: .
DNA: TGTGCCAGCCAGCCATCTAGCACAGATACGCAGTATTTT
CDR3: CASQPSSTDTQYF

V: TRBV28
size: .
J: TRBJ2-2
D: .
DNA: TGTGCCAGCAGTTTCCATTCGGGGGGCTTGGACACCGGGGAGCTGTTTTTT
CDR3: CASSFHSGGLDTGELFF

V: TRBV6-1
size: .
J: TRBJ2-1
D: .
DNA: TGTGCCAGCAGTGATGGCATCTATCAGCAGTTCTTC
CDR3: CASSDGIYQQFF

V: TRBV11-2
size: .
J: TRBJ2-7
D: .
DNA: TGTGCCAGCAGTCTGATCCCCTCCTACGAGCAGTACTTC
CDR3: CASSLIPSYEQYF

V: TRBV5-1
size: few
J: TRBJ1-2
D: TRBD1
DNA: TGCGCCAGCAGCTTGGGACAGGGCGATGGCTACACCTTC
CDR3: CASSLGQGDGYTF

V: TRBV4-1
size: .
J: TRBJ2-1
D: TRBD2
DNA: TGCGCCAGCAGCCAACCATTAGCGGGAGTCTACACTAATGAGCAGTTCTTC
CDR3: CASSQPLAGVYTNEQFF

V: TRBV4-1
size: .
J: TRBJ2-7
D: TRBD1
DNA: TGCGCCAGCAGCGGCCGGACAGGGGGCGGGAGCGAGCAGTACTTC
CDR3: CASSGRTGGGSEQYF

V: TRBV7-9
size: .
J: TRBJ2-3
D: TRBD2
DNA: TGTGCCAGCAGACCACTAGCGGCTAGCACAGATACGCAGTATTTT
CDR3: CASRPLAASTDTQYF

V: TRBV2
size: .
J: TRBJ2-5
D: .
DNA: TGTGCCAGCATATCAGGCTGGGGTTCGGAGACCCAGTACTTC
CDR3: CASISGWGSETQYF

V: TRBV30
size: .
J: TRBJ2-2
D: TRBD1
DNA: TGTGCCTGGAGCGCCGCGGACAGGGGAAGAGTCGGGGAGCTGTTTTTT
CDR3: CAWSAADRGRVGELFF

V: TRBV30
size: .
J: TRBJ1-3
D: .
DNA: TGTGCCTGGTCTTACAGGGAGAATGTTGGAAACACCATATATTTT
CDR3: CAWSYRENVGNTIYF

V: TRBV7-9
size: .
J: TRBJ2-7
D: .
DNA: TGTGCCAGCAGTCTTGGCCCAAAGGCCTCTTCAGCCTACGAGCAGTACTTC
CDR3: CASSLGPKASSAYEQYF

V: TRBV30
size: .
J: TRBJ2-1
D: TRBD1
DNA: TGTGCCTGGAGTGCCCCCCCCGGGACAGTAACATACAATGAGCAGTTCTTC
CDR3: CAWSAPPGTVTYNEQFF

V: TRBV4-2
size: .
J: TRBJ2-7
D: TRBD1
DNA: TGTGCCAGCAGCCAAGATCAGGGGACAGGGGGCGCGTACGAGCAGTACTTC
CDR3: CASSQDQGTGGAYEQYF

V: TRBV6-5
size: .
J: TRBJ1-2
D: TRBD1
DNA: TGTGCCAGCAGCCTCAGGGCCGGGACAGGGTATGGCTACACCTTC
CDR3: CASSLRAGTGYGYTF

V: TRBV6-6
size: .
J: TRBJ1-1
D: .
DNA: TGTGCCAGCAGTTACCTGGACACTGAAGCTTTCTTT
CDR3: CASSYLDTEAFF

V: TRBV19
size: .
J: TRBJ2-7
D: .
DNA: TGTGCCAGTAGTATCCAGACGTCCACCTACGAGCAGTACTTC
CDR3: CASSIQTSTYEQYF

V: TRBV19
size: few
J: TRBJ1-5
D: .
DNA: TGTGCCAGTACCACGTCTTTGGAGCCCCAGCATTTT
CDR3: CASTTSLEPQHF

V: TRBV25-1
size: .
J: TRBJ2-7
D: TRBD1
DNA: TGTGCCAGCAGTCACGACAGGGGCTTCTCCTACGAGCAGTACTTC
CDR3: CASSHDRGFSYEQYF

V: TRBV18
size: .
J: TRBJ2-3
D: .
DNA: TGTGCCAGCTCACCAAGGTTGCCTAGCACAGATACGCAGTATTTT
CDR3: CASSPRLPSTDTQYF

V: TRBV7-8
size: .
J: TRBJ2-4
D: .
DNA: TGTGCCAGCAGCTTAGTGGTGGGGGCCAAAAACATTCAGTACTTC
CDR3: CASSLVVGAKNIQYF

V: TRBV7-2
size: .
J: TRBJ2-1
D: TRBD1
DNA: TGTGCCAGCAGCTATCCGGGACAGGGCAGGCACAATGAGCAGTTCTTC
CDR3: CASSYPGQGRHNEQFF

V: TRBV11-3
size: .
J: TRBJ2-7
D: TRBD1
DNA: TGTGCCAGCAGCCCAGGACAGGGTCGGATTTACGAGCAGTACTTC
CDR3: CASSPGQGRIYEQYF

V: TRBV30
size: few
J: TRBJ1-1
D: .
DNA: TGTGCCTGGAGAGAGGACAGGAACACTGAAGCTTTCTTT
CDR3: CAWREDRNTEAFF

V: TRBV5-8
size: .
J: TRBJ1-2
D: TRBD1
DNA: TGTGCCAGCAGCGATCCGGGACAGGGGTTTAACGGCTACACCTTC
CDR3: CASSDPGQGFNGYTF

V: TRBV7-9
size: .
J: TRBJ1-2
D: .
DNA: TGTGCCAGCAGCTTAGCGGCTGAAGGTGACTATGGCTACACCTTC
CDR3: CASSLAAEGDYGYTF

V: TRBV18
size: .
J: TRBJ1-2
D: .
DNA: TGTGCCAGCTCACCTCCTGGGGAGGCCTTTAACTATGGCTACACCTTC
CDR3: CASSPPGEAFNYGYTF

V: TRBV20-1
size: .
J: TRBJ2-5
D: .
DNA: TGCAGTGCTAGAGATCGCGAGACCCAGTACTTC
CDR3: CSARDRETQYF

V: TRBV30
size: once
J: TRBJ2-7
D: .
DNA: TGTGCCTGGAGTGCAGGGACCGTCTACGAGCAGTACTTC
CDR3: CAWSAGTVYEQYF

V: TRBV21-1
size: .
J: TRBJ1-2
D: .
DNA: TGTGCCAGCAGCAAAGACCAGGGGAAGGACTATGGCTACACCTTC
CDR3: CASSKDQGKDYGYTF

V: TRBV6-5
size: once
J: TRBJ1-1
D: .
DNA: TGTGCCAGCAGTTACTACGAAGCTTTCTTT
CDR3: CASSYYEAFF

V: TRBV7-2
size: .
J: TRBJ1-5
D: .
DNA: TGTGCCAGCAGCTTAGCATCTTATCAGCCCCAGCATTTT
CDR3: CASSLASYQPQHF

V: TRBV6-6
size: .
J: TRBJ2-7
D: TRBD2
DNA: TGTGCCAGCAGTTACTCAGGTAGCGGGGGCCACGAGCAGTACTTC
CDR3: CASSYSGSGGHEQYF

V: TRBV2
size: few
J: TRBJ1-4
D: TRBD1
DNA: TGTGCCAGCAGGGCAACAGGGGGTGTTGAAAAACTGTTTTTT
CDR3: CASRATGGVEKLFF

V: TRBV25-1
size: .
J: TRBJ2-1
D: TRBD2
DNA: TGTGCCAGCAGTGTCGCGGGACTAGCGGGAGTTAATGAGCAGTTCTTC
CDR3: CASSVAGLAGVNEQFF

V: TRBV27
size: .
J: TRBJ2-3
D: TRBD2
DNA: TGTGCCAGCAGGACAATTAGCGGGAGGAGCACAGATACGCAGTATTTT
CDR3: CASRTISGRSTDTQYF

V: TRBV19
size: .
J: TRBJ2-1
D: .
DNA: TGTGCCAGTAGTATAGCCCACACGGCGGGGCTGTTCTTC
CDR3: CASSIAHTAGLFF

V: TRBV6-6
size: .
J: TRBJ2-7
D: .
DNA: TGTGCCAGCAGTTACGCGGGATGGTACGAGCAGTACTTC
CDR3: CASSYAGWYEQYF

V: TRBV27
size: .
J: TRBJ2-7
D: TRBD2
DNA: TGTGCCAGCAGCTCCCCCAGAGCGGGAGTTCCCTACGAGCAGTACTTC
CDR3: CASSSPRAGVPYEQYF

V: TRBV18
size: .
J: TRBJ2-7
D: .
DNA: TGTGCCAGCTCAATGGACAGTCATTACTACGAGCAGTACTTC
CDR3: CASSMDSHYYEQYF

V: TRBV10-3
size: .
J: TRBJ2-7
D: .
DNA: TGTGCCATCAGTGATGACAGGTCCTACGAGCAGTACTTC
CDR3: CAISDDRSYEQYF

V: TRBV5-4
size: .
J: TRBJ2-5
D: .
DNA: TGTGCCAGCAGCGGGGCGGGCAAACAAGAGACCCAGTACTTC
CDR3: CASSGAGKQETQYF

V: TRBV6-1
size: .
J: TRBJ2-1
D: TRBD1
DNA: TGTGCCAGCACCCCAACCGGACAGGTCCCTTTAGAGCAGTTCTTC
CDR3: CASTPTGQVPLEQFF

V: TRBV18
size: .
J: TRBJ1-6
D: TRBD1
DNA: TGTGCCAGCTCATTCGACAGGGGATCCTATAATTCACCCCTCCACTTT
CDR3: CASSFDRGSYNSPLHF

V: TRBV7-9
size: .
J: TRBJ1-1
D: .
DNA: TGTGCCAGCAGCGCCAAGGGCGAGAACACTGAAGCTTTCTTT
CDR3: CASSAKGENTEAFF

V: TRBV18
size: once
J: TRBJ1-4
D: .
DNA: TGTGCCAGCTCACCACCTTCTAATGAAAAACTGTTTTTT
CDR3: CASSPPSNEKLFF

V: TRBV7-9
size: .
J: TRBJ2-5
D: TRBD2
DNA: TGTGCCAGTAGGATAGCGGGAGGTCAAGAGACCCAGTACTTC
CDR3: CASRIAGGQETQYF

V: TRBV28
size: once
J: TRBJ1-2
D: .
DNA: TGTGCCAGCAGTTTACGAGAGGGGACGTCCTATGGCTACACCTTC
CDR3: CASSLREGTSYGYTF

V: TRBV6-1
size: few
J: TRBJ2-1
D: TRBD2
DNA: TGTGCCAGCAGTGTACTAGCGGGAGAAACGAATGAGCAGTTCTTC
CDR3: CASSVLAGETNEQFF

V: TRBV10-2
size: .
J: TRBJ2-1
D: .
DNA: TGCGCCAGCAGTATGTGGCACTACTACAATGAGCAGTTCTTC
CDR3: CASSMWHYYNEQFF